This T cell receptor beta chain was retrieved from a study of T cell responses to AZD1222 COVID-19 vaccine. Findings and caveats of the study: At baseline, just five to seven AZD1222 recipients tested seropositive.

CDR3 length: 18 amino acids. Germline V lookup: CDR1 PRHDT, CDR2 FYEKMQ (reference sequence). After removal of 4 bases from V and 5 bases from J, the junction contained 18 bases not matched to a gene. Sequencing used immunoSEQ multiplex PCR; TCRdb keeps in-frame clones, though not all of them. The sample holds 70,000 or so clones, around 79% seen once. Comment on this clone: Its antigen is not identified.

The gene calls are TRBV13 and TRBJ2-7, with 9 bases lining up with TRBD1. This TCR was sampled from an adult in good health. Sequenced here: peripheral blood, sampled on day 0 of MenACWY control vaccination. Here the CDR3 DNA reads TGTGCCAGCAGCTCGCCCCGCTTGGGACAGGGAGTTAGGGACGAGCAGTACTTC. Translating gives CASSSPRLGQGVRDEQYF.